A selection of T cell receptor beta chains follows, all from one sample in a study of T cells in localized non-small cell lung cancer. The protocol was immunoSEQ multiplex PCR, while the TCRdb copy is restricted to in-frame clones and leaves out a portion. This table holds 12,000 or so clones, around 83% found once. Sequences were derived from peripheral blood, sampled before any cancer treatment. These receptors originate from a male donor older than 55 with stage I lung adenocarcinoma. CDR3s include the opening cysteine and the closing phenylalanine or tryptophan. A D gene is named only where the DNA matches it firmly. Expanded clones are given a class, and other clones once, few, many or no size at all.

J: TRBJ2-7; D: .; V: TRBV28; size: .; DNA: TGTGCCAGCAGTTTTGGAGGCAATCACTACGAGCAGTACTTC; CDR3: CASSFGGNHYEQYF
J: TRBJ2-1; D: .; V: TRBV29-1; size: .; DNA: TGCAGCGTTGCCCGAAGGGTCACTAGCCAGAGCTCCTACAATGAGCAGTTCTTC; CDR3: CSVARRVTSQSSYNEQFF
J: TRBJ1-5; D: .; V: TRBV7-2; size: .; DNA: TGTGCCAGCAGCTTCTTGTGGGGGGCTCTCAATCAGCCCCAGCATTTT; CDR3: CASSFLWGALNQPQHF
J: TRBJ2-4; D: TRBD2; V: TRBV7-8; size: .; DNA: TGTGCCAGCAGCTTAGCGGGGGCGACTAGCGGGAGGGGGAACATTCAGTACTTC; CDR3: CASSLAGATSGRGNIQYF
J: TRBJ2-6; D: .; V: TRBV5-4; size: .; DNA: TGTGCCAGCAGCCTAGGGGGATCTGGGGCCAACGTCCTGACTTTC; CDR3: CASSLGGSGANVLTF
J: TRBJ2-7; D: .; V: TRBV18; size: .; DNA: TGTGCCAGCTCCCCCTCGCGGGGGCAGGGACGTATCGAGCAGTACTTC; CDR3: CASSPSRGQGRIEQYF
J: TRBJ2-7; D: .; V: TRBV10-1; size: once; DNA: TGCGCCAGCAGTGAGTCCCCGAAGACAGTTACCTACGAGCAGTACTTC; CDR3: CASSESPKTVTYEQYF
J: TRBJ1-5; D: .; V: TRBV5-6; size: .; DNA: TGTGCCAGCAGCTTGTCAACGAAATCCAATCAGCCCCAGCATTTT; CDR3: CASSLSTKSNQPQHF
J: TRBJ2-3; D: .; V: TRBV5-1; size: .; DNA: TGCGCCAGCAGCTTGGGCAGCACAGATACGCAGTATTTT; CDR3: CASSLGSTDTQYF
J: TRBJ2-5; D: .; V: TRBV7-6; size: .; DNA: TGTGCCAGCAGCTTAGCGCCAGGTCCAGAGACCCAGTACTTC; CDR3: CASSLAPGPETQYF
J: TRBJ1-4; D: TRBD1; V: TRBV28; size: .; DNA: TGTGCCAGCAGTTTAAATTTCGTCGACAGGGGGAAGACTAATGAAAAACTGTTTTTT; CDR3: CASSLNFVDRGKTNEKLFF
J: TRBJ2-7; D: .; V: TRBV28; size: .; DNA: TGTGCCAGCATGCCGCCCTTTTCTGAGCAGTACTTC; CDR3: CASMPPFSEQYF
J: TRBJ2-7; D: .; V: TRBV7-2; size: .; DNA: TGTGCCAGCAGCCCCCTGAGTAGGGGGACACGGGGGCAGTACTTC; CDR3: CASSPLSRGTRGQYF
J: TRBJ2-2; D: .; V: TRBV19; size: .; DNA: TGTGCCAGTAGTCAGCAGGGGCGAAACACCGGGGAGCTGTTTTTT; CDR3: CASSQQGRNTGELFF
J: TRBJ1-6; D: .; V: TRBV10-3; size: .; DNA: TGTGCCATCAGAGAGGGGCCCTCCTATAATTCACCCCTCCACTTT; CDR3: CAIREGPSYNSPLHF
J: TRBJ2-2; D: TRBD2; V: TRBV5-8; size: .; DNA: TGTGCCAGCAGCCGCAGACTAGCATCCCGGGAGCTGTTTTTT; CDR3: CASSRRLASRELFF
J: TRBJ1-5; D: .; V: TRBV19; size: .; DNA: TGTGCCAGCGCGGACAGTAGCAATCAGCCCCAGCATTTT; CDR3: CASADSSNQPQHF
J: TRBJ1-5; D: .; V: TRBV28; size: medium-sized; DNA: TGTGCCAGCAGTAGGACGTGGGCTCAGCCCCAGCATTTT; CDR3: CASSRTWAQPQHF
J: TRBJ2-7; D: .; V: TRBV13; size: medium-sized; DNA: TGTGCCAGCAGCCCAGAGGGCAGTTGGGCCTCCTACGAGCAGTACTTC; CDR3: CASSPEGSWASYEQYF
J: TRBJ2-3; D: TRBD1; V: TRBV6-1; size: .; DNA: TGTGCCAGCAGTGTAACAGGGGGCGGCACAGATACGCAGTATTTT; CDR3: CASSVTGGGTDTQYF
J: TRBJ1-4; D: .; V: TRBV13; size: once; DNA: TGTGCCAGCAGCTTATTTAGGGCGGCAACTAATGAAAAACTGTTTTTT; CDR3: CASSLFRAATNEKLFF
J: TRBJ2-3; D: .; V: TRBV19; size: .; DNA: TGTGCCAGCAGGGGAGGACAAAAACACACAGATACGCAGTATTTT; CDR3: CASRGGQKHTDTQYF
J: TRBJ1-5; D: .; V: TRBV19; size: .; DNA: TGTGCCAGTAATGGGCAGGCCCTAAGCAATCAGCCCCAGCATTTT; CDR3: CASNGQALSNQPQHF
J: TRBJ2-5; D: TRBD1; V: TRBV5-6; size: once; DNA: TGTGCCAGCAGCTCAGTGGGGGACAGGACCCAGTACTTC; CDR3: CASSSVGDRTQYF
J: TRBJ1-2; D: TRBD1; V: TRBV27; size: .; DNA: TGTGCCAGCAGTGTAGGGGGCGTAGGCTACACCTTC; CDR3: CASSVGGVGYTF
J: TRBJ1-2; D: TRBD1; V: TRBV28; size: .; DNA: TGTGCCAGCGGGACAGGGGGCGGCTATGGCTACACCTTC; CDR3: CASGTGGGYGYTF
J: TRBJ2-7; D: TRBD1; V: TRBV5-4; size: .; DNA: TGTGCCAGCAGCTTGGGGGACAGGGGCTTCTACGAGCAGTACTTC; CDR3: CASSLGDRGFYEQYF
J: TRBJ2-7; D: .; V: TRBV7-2; size: .; DNA: TGTGCCAGCAGCTTACAGGGGCAGGGATACGAGCAGTACTTC; CDR3: CASSLQGQGYEQYF
J: TRBJ2-3; D: .; V: TRBV5-1; size: .; DNA: TGCGCCAGCACCAAGGTCAGACGGGACACAGATACGCAGTATTTT; CDR3: CASTKVRRDTDTQYF
J: TRBJ1-5; D: .; V: TRBV28; size: .; DNA: TGTGCCAGCAGTAGCACAGGGCGGTCAGGTCAGCCCCAGCATTTT; CDR3: CASSSTGRSGQPQHF
J: TRBJ2-2; D: .; V: TRBV5-1; size: .; DNA: TGCGCCAGCAGTCTCGGGAGTCACACCGGGGAGCTGTTTTTT; CDR3: CASSLGSHTGELFF
J: TRBJ2-2; D: .; V: TRBV18; size: .; DNA: TGTGCCAGCTCACCGTTCGGGAACACCGGGGAGCTGTTTTTT; CDR3: CASSPFGNTGELFF
J: TRBJ1-5; D: TRBD1; V: TRBV19; size: .; DNA: TGTGCCAGTAGTACCCCAGGACAGGGGTTTCAGCCCCAGCATTTT; CDR3: CASSTPGQGFQPQHF
J: TRBJ2-3; D: .; V: TRBV27; size: .; DNA: TGTGCCAGCAGGTTAAAGGGCACAGATACGCAGTATTTT; CDR3: CASRLKGTDTQYF
J: TRBJ2-3; D: .; V: TRBV5-4; size: .; DNA: TGTGCCAGCAGCTCCCCGGGAGCAGATACGCAGTATTTT; CDR3: CASSSPGADTQYF
J: TRBJ2-3; D: TRBD2; V: TRBV11-1; size: .; DNA: TGTGCCAGCAGCTTTTCCCTATATACTAGCGGCAGCACAGATACGCAGTATTTT; CDR3: CASSFSLYTSGSTDTQYF
J: TRBJ2-1; D: .; V: TRBV7-8; size: once; DNA: TGTGCCAGCAGCTTATTCAATGAGCAGTTCTTC; CDR3: CASSLFNEQFF
J: TRBJ1-2; D: .; V: TRBV23-1; size: .; DNA: TGCGCCAGCAGTCCGAGGTGGGTAATGCTGTCGAACGGCTACACCTTC; CDR3: CASSPRWVMLSNGYTF
J: TRBJ1-1; D: .; V: TRBV18; size: .; DNA: TGTGCCAGCTCACCGGGAACACATAACACTGAAGCTTTCTTT; CDR3: CASSPGTHNTEAFF
J: TRBJ2-2; D: TRBD2; V: TRBV19; size: .; DNA: TGTGCCAGTAGGCATAGCGGGAGGGCCTCGAACACCGGGGAGCTGTTTTTT; CDR3: CASRHSGRASNTGELFF
J: TRBJ1-2; D: TRBD1; V: TRBV27; size: .; DNA: TGTGCCAGCAGTTCTCCGGGACAGGGAGACTATGGCTACACCTTC; CDR3: CASSSPGQGDYGYTF
J: TRBJ2-1; D: TRBD2; V: TRBV4-1; size: .; DNA: TGCGCCAGCAGCCAAGATCGCCTAGCGGGGAACAATGAGCAGTTCTTC; CDR3: CASSQDRLAGNNEQFF
J: TRBJ2-6; D: TRBD2; V: TRBV28; size: .; DNA: TGTGCCAGCAGCTCCCGACTAGCGGGAGCTGCAGGGGCCAACGTCCTGACTTTC; CDR3: CASSSRLAGAAGANVLTF
J: TRBJ1-2; D: .; V: TRBV7-2; size: .; DNA: TGTGCCAGCAGTCCGGAGGCTAACTATGGCTACACCTTC; CDR3: CASSPEANYGYTF
J: TRBJ1-1; D: TRBD1; V: TRBV28; size: .; DNA: TGTGCCAGCAGTTCGAGGCCCGGACAGGGGGAAACTGAAGCTTTCTTT; CDR3: CASSSRPGQGETEAFF
J: TRBJ2-7; D: .; V: TRBV2; size: .; DNA: TGTGCCAGCCTCCTAGCCTTGGCCTACGAGCAGTACTTC; CDR3: CASLLALAYEQYF
J: TRBJ2-1; D: .; V: TRBV5-1; size: .; DNA: TGCGCCAGCAGCTTGGGCAGGGTGAATGAGCAGTTCTTC; CDR3: CASSLGRVNEQFF
J: TRBJ1-2; D: .; V: TRBV9; size: .; DNA: TGTGCCAGCAGCGTAGCGGGGGGTGGCTACACCTTC; CDR3: CASSVAGGGYTF
J: TRBJ1-4; D: TRBD1; V: TRBV6-6; size: .; DNA: TGTGCCAGCCAAAAACAGACAGGGGGTCGAGAAAAACTGTTTTTT; CDR3: CASQKQTGGREKLFF